The rows below give T cell receptor beta chains drawn from one sample of a study of follicular helper T cells after annual influenza vaccination. TCRdb's copy holds only in-frame clones and misses some; the assay was immunoSEQ multiplex PCR. The data show roughly 15,000 clones, 78% seen once. Specimen: CXCR5- memory CD4+ T cells sorted from blood, collected on the day of influenza vaccination. The receptors were sampled from an adult who received the influenza vaccine. The CDR3 runs from the conserved cysteine through the conserved F or W. D genes are given only for firm matches. Clone size is not always given. Where it is, it says once, few, many or a class for expanded clones.

d_call,clone_size,v_call,j_call,cdr3_nt,cdr3_aa
-,-,TRBV27,TRBJ1-1,TGTGCCAGCAGTCCCCCCCCGGGGATGAGTCCGAACACTGAAGCTTTCTTT,CASSPPPGMSPNTEAFF
TRBD1,-,TRBV10-2,TRBJ1-1,TGCGCCAGCAGCGTCACAGGGGGCACTGAAGCTTTCTTT,CASSVTGGTEAFF
-,-,TRBV28,TRBJ2-3,TGTGCCACCCAGACCACGCGCACAGATACGCAGTATTTT,CATQTTRTDTQYF
-,-,TRBV28,TRBJ1-2,TGTGCCAGCAGTCTCGACAGAGACTATGGCTACACCTTC,CASSLDRDYGYTF
-,few,TRBV5-1,TRBJ2-3,TGCGCCAGCAGCTTTTGGGGCAGAGATACGCAGTATTTT,CASSFWGRDTQYF
TRBD1,-,TRBV19,TRBJ1-6,TGTGCCTCCCGCCCGGGACAGCTTAATTCACCCCTCCACTTT,CASRPGQLNSPLHF
-,-,TRBV15,TRBJ1-4,TGTGCCACCAGCAGAGAGGACCGCAATGAAAAACTGTTTTTT,CATSREDRNEKLFF
-,-,TRBV7-6,TRBJ2-1,TGTGCCAGCAGCTTTCAAGGGGAAGGACGGATCTACAATGAGCAGTTCTTC,CASSFQGEGRIYNEQFF
TRBD1,-,TRBV14,TRBJ2-4,TGTGCCAGCAGCCAAGCTAACAGGGGCATTCAGTACTTC,CASSQANRGIQYF
TRBD2,once,TRBV6-1,TRBJ2-6,TGTGCCAGCAGAACGGGGGGTAGTGGGGCCAACGTCCTGACTTTC,CASRTGGSGANVLTF
-,-,TRBV29-1,TRBJ2-3,TGCAGCGTCGGCGGGGCCGGGACAGATACGCAGTATTTT,CSVGGAGTDTQYF
TRBD1,-,TRBV28,TRBJ1-4,TGTGCCAGCAGTTCCCCCGGGACAGGGACAACTAATGAAAAACTGTTTTTT,CASSSPGTGTTNEKLFF
TRBD1,-,TRBV2,TRBJ2-5,TGTGCCAGCAGTCGAGGACAGGTAGAGACCCAGTACTTC,CASSRGQVETQYF
-,-,TRBV15,TRBJ2-4,TGTGCCACCAGCAGGGACAGTGTCCCCTACTTC,CATSRDSVPYF
-,-,TRBV27,TRBJ2-7,TGTGCCAGCCGACCCGACAGGCTCCAAGGCGAGCAGTACTTC,CASRPDRLQGEQYF
-,-,TRBV5-1,TRBJ1-1,TGCGCCAGCAGCTTGGAAATGAACACTGAAGCTTTCTTT,CASSLEMNTEAFF
TRBD2,-,TRBV7-2,TRBJ2-3,TGTGCCAGCAGTGTCGGGGGGGTAGGCACAGATACGCAGTATTTT,CASSVGGVGTDTQYF
TRBD1,-,TRBV9,TRBJ1-1,TGTGCCAGCAGCGTGGGGGACAGGGATGTGAACACTGAAGCTTTCTTT,CASSVGDRDVNTEAFF
TRBD2,-,TRBV29-1,TRBJ2-1,TGCAGCGTCTCCGGAGTAGGCGGGGGGACCTACAATGAGCAGTTCTTC,CSVSGVGGGTYNEQFF
-,-,TRBV16,TRBJ1-5,TGTGCCAGCAGCCAACCCCAGGGCGGGACCTACAATCAGCCCCAGCATTTT,CASSQPQGGTYNQPQHF
TRBD1,-,TRBV6-1,TRBJ1-2,TGTGCCAGCAGTCACAGGGGGGAACATGGCTACACCTTC,CASSHRGEHGYTF
-,-,TRBV23-1,TRBJ1-2,TGCGCCAGCAGTCCCCCCCCCGACATAACTAACTATGGCTACACCTTC,CASSPPPDITNYGYTF
-,-,TRBV9,TRBJ1-6,TGTGCCAGCAGCTTAAGCTCAGTCAAGGGTAATTCACCCCTCCACTTT,CASSLSSVKGNSPLHF
-,-,TRBV5-1,TRBJ1-2,TGCGCCAGCAGAGATCCCCTAGCTAACTATGGCTACACCTTC,CASRDPLANYGYTF
TRBD1,once,TRBV23-1,TRBJ1-5,TGCGCCAGCAGTCATAAAGGACAGGGGGAAAATCAGCCCCAGCATTTT,CASSHKGQGENQPQHF
-,-,TRBV7-9,TRBJ1-5,TGTGCCAGCAGCCTTACGCCCACAGGGTCGGGCAATCAGCCCCAGCATTTT,CASSLTPTGSGNQPQHF
-,-,TRBV2,TRBJ1-2,TGTGCCAGCACCGAGGGGGGGGCAGAGCGGGGCTACACCTTC,CASTEGGAERGYTF
-,-,TRBV7-2,TRBJ2-7,TGTGCCAGCAGTCCTACTAGCCTTATCCACGAGCAGTACTTC,CASSPTSLIHEQYF
-,-,TRBV7-2,TRBJ1-1,TGTGCCAGCAGCTTGTTCGAGGGAGGGACTGAAGCTTTCTTT,CASSLFEGGTEAFF
-,-,TRBV28,TRBJ1-1,TGTGCCAGCAGTTTATACCGATCGGGGAACACTGAAGCTTTCTTT,CASSLYRSGNTEAFF
TRBD1,-,TRBV5-4,TRBJ1-5,TGTGCCAGCAGCCTGAGGGACAGGGCTGGGCAGCCCCAGCATTTT,CASSLRDRAGQPQHF
-,-,TRBV7-6,TRBJ2-5,TGTGCCAGCAGCTTACTGGTTTCGGAGACCCAGTACTTC,CASSLLVSETQYF